This T cell receptor beta chain came from a study of OX40 agonist ivuxolimab in advanced cancers. Study at large: The dose-escalation group included hepatocellular carcinoma, melanoma, renal cell carcinoma and head and neck cancer. Three individuals attained partial responses, comprising one hepatocellular carcinoma case and two cutaneous melanoma cases.

The germline CDR1 and CDR2 sequences are MDHEN and SYDVKM. The CDR3 is 14 residues long. V was shortened by 5 bases and J by 1 base, with 12 bases between the two germline ends. The protocol was immunoSEQ multiplex PCR, while the TCRdb copy is restricted to in-frame clones and leaves out a portion. The data contain about 76,000 clones, approximately 87% of them singletons. V usage is TRBV28 and J usage is TRBJ2-7; D is undetermined. This TCR derives from an adult with an advanced solid tumor such as melanoma, head and neck, liver or kidney cancer. Material: CD4+ or CD8+ T cells sorted from blood, obtained in a trial of the OX40 agonist ivuxolimab. The CDR3 reads CASSPDGLSYEQYF. DNA for the CDR3: TGTGCCAGCAGTCCAGATGGGCTATCCTACGAGCAGTACTTC.